This passage covers 5 T cell receptor beta chains from one sample sequenced in a study of cytomegalovirus exposure and HLA in healthy donors. The study ran its PCR with 60 Vbeta and 13 Jbeta primers. Generated by immunoSEQ multiplex PCR, the TCRdb table keeps only in-frame clones and is missing some. The sample has 120,000 to 150,000 clones, 80% to 85% seen once. Material for sequencing was PBMCs. The source of these receptors is a woman in her 30s in good health and CMV-seronegative.

The chain is built from TRBV7-9 and TRBJ2-3; D is undetermined. CDR3 length equals 13 residues. Germline assignment: CDR1 SEHNR and CDR2 FQNEAQ (reference sequence). V gave up 5 bases and J gave up 4 bases, with 10 bases separating them. CDR3 sequence reads: CASSPNLADTQYF. The DNA for the CDR3 is TGTGCCAGCAGCCCCAACTTGGCAGATACGCAGTATTTT.

The chain uses TRBV6-1 and TRBJ1-4; D gene unclear. Trimming shortened V by 1 base and J by 8 bases, and 14 bases separated the two germline ends. Germline lookup yields CDR1 MNHNS and CDR2 SASEGT. This CDR3 comprises 15 residues. The chain's CDR3 is CASSEEIRGWEKLFF. DNA for the CDR3: TGTGCCAGCAGTGAAGAAATTCGGGGTTGGGAAAAACTGTTTTTT.

The J gene is TRBJ2-2, the V gene TRBV6-4; D is possibly TRBD2 (6 bases). V lost 5 bases to trimming and J lost 7 bases, with 11 bases between them. CDR3 length equals 13 residues. The germline gives CDR1 MRHNA, CDR2 SNTAGT. The CDR3 is CASSILAGGELFF. The CDR3 DNA sequence: TGTGCCAGCAGTATACTAGCCGGCGGGGAGCTGTTTTTT.

V gene TRBV7-6 combines with J gene TRBJ1-6; a weak D match, TRBD1 (6 bases). With 7 bases removed from V and 2 bases from J, the gap between germline ends came to 9 bases. The CDR3 length is 14 residues. Germline-derived CDR1 and CDR2 are SGHVS and FNYEAQ. CDR3 nucleotides: TGTGCCAGCACCCGGACAGCCTATAATTCACCCCTCCACTTT. Its protein is CASTRTAYNSPLHF.

The chain combines TRBV27 with TRBJ1-4; 10 positions match TRBD1. CDR3 size: 15 residues. CDR1 and CDR2 from the germline V gene are MNHEY and SMNVEV (reference sequence). The junction had 7 bases not matched to a gene; V was cut back by 5 bases and J by 7 bases. For the CDR3, the DNA is TGTGCCAGCAGTGCCCAGACAGGGGGCCCTGAAAAACTGTTTTTT. It is translated as CASSAQTGGPEKLFF.